This is a list of T cell receptor beta chains from one sample in a study of blood T cells in healthy people across ages. TCRdb analysed the 5' RACE reads with MiXCR anew, one entry per CDR3 protein. The sample lists about 970,000 distinct CDR3 sequences, about 51% occurring once. Input material: blood. These receptor sequences come from an older woman in good health. CDR3s include the opening cysteine and the closing phenylalanine or tryptophan. A D gene is named only where the DNA matches it firmly. Expanded clones get a size class; other rows say once, few or many, or leave the size out.

DNA: TGCGCCAGCAGGACGTCGAACACCGGGGAGCTGTTTTTT; CDR3: CASRTSNTGELFF; V: TRBV5-1; J: TRBJ2-2; D: -; size: once
DNA: TGTGCCAGCAGCTTAGTAGGGAAACTAGGAGATACGCAGTATTTT; CDR3: CASSLVGKLGDTQYF; V: TRBV7-9; J: TRBJ2-3; D: -; size: few
DNA: TGCAGTGCTAGGAGACTTAGGGGGGACTACTCCTACAATGAGCAGTTCTTC; CDR3: CSARRLRGDYSYNEQFF; V: TRBV20-1; J: TRBJ2-1; D: -; size: many
DNA: TGTGCCAGCAGTCAGACGACTAGCGGGAGAGGTGAGCTGTTCTTC; CDR3: CASSQTTSGRGELFF; V: TRBV27; J: TRBJ2-1; D: TRBD2; size: -
DNA: TGTGCCACCAGCAAAACCCCGGGGGTCTTTAGCAATCAGCCCCAGCATTTT; CDR3: CATSKTPGVFSNQPQHF; V: TRBV15; J: TRBJ1-5; D: -; size: -
DNA: TGTGCCAGCAGTAGGACAGTTAGTGAAAAACTGTTTTTT; CDR3: CASSRTVSEKLFF; V: TRBV28; J: TRBJ1-4; D: -; size: -
DNA: TGTGCCAGCACTCGGATGGGGATTCCCCCTTACGAGCAGTACTTC; CDR3: CASTRMGIPPYEQYF; V: TRBV5-8; J: TRBJ2-7; D: -; size: -
DNA: TGCAGTGCTAGGAGGGACAGGGCTTACAATGAGCAGTTCTTC; CDR3: CSARRDRAYNEQFF; V: TRBV20-1; J: TRBJ2-1; D: TRBD1; size: many
DNA: TGTGCCAGCAGGACGACAGGGGGCTCCTACGAGCAGTACTTC; CDR3: CASRTTGGSYEQYF; V: TRBV27; J: TRBJ2-7; D: TRBD1; size: -
DNA: TGTGCCAGCAGCGAAGCGACAGTCGGCTACGAGCAGTACTTC; CDR3: CASSEATVGYEQYF; V: TRBV5-4; J: TRBJ2-7; D: -; size: -
DNA: TGTGCCAGCAGCGTAGCTCCGACTAGCGGGATGACAGATACGCAGTATTTT; CDR3: CASSVAPTSGMTDTQYF; V: TRBV9; J: TRBJ2-3; D: TRBD2; size: -
DNA: TGTGCCGCCGCAAGGACAGCTGACTACAATGAGCAGTTCTTC; CDR3: CAAARTADYNEQFF; V: TRBV3-1; J: TRBJ2-1; D: -; size: -
DNA: TGTGCCAGCAGTTTGGACCCATGGAATGAGCAGTTCTTC; CDR3: CASSLDPWNEQFF; V: TRBV28; J: TRBJ2-1; D: -; size: -
DNA: TGCAGTGCTATCCGGACTAGCGGGAGTAAGAATGAGCAGTTCTTC; CDR3: CSAIRTSGSKNEQFF; V: TRBV20-1; J: TRBJ2-1; D: TRBD2; size: -
DNA: TGCGCCAGCAGCCAAGATAGAGCTAGCGGGCTAACAGATACGCAGTATTTT; CDR3: CASSQDRASGLTDTQYF; V: TRBV4-3; J: TRBJ2-3; D: TRBD2; size: few
DNA: TGCAGCGTTGAAGGGGCCAGAGACTCCTACAATGAGCAGTTCTTC; CDR3: CSVEGARDSYNEQFF; V: TRBV29-1; J: TRBJ2-1; D: -; size: -
DNA: TGTGCCATCCGGGAGGCCGATACTCTCCCCCTCCACTTT; CDR3: CAIREADTLPLHF; V: TRBV10-3; J: TRBJ1-6; D: -; size: few
DNA: TGTGCCAGCAGCAAACCGGGGAGGGACTATGGCTACACCTTC; CDR3: CASSKPGRDYGYTF; V: TRBV21-1; J: TRBJ1-2; D: -; size: few
DNA: TGCGCCAGCAGCCAGGAGACCGGGACAGGGGGTGGGATAGAGTTGAAGACCCAGTACTTC; CDR3: CASSQETGTGGGIELKTQYF; V: TRBV5-1; J: TRBJ2-5; D: TRBD1; size: -
DNA: TGCGCCAGCAGCCGACAGGGCAACGGGGCCAACGTCCTGACTTTC; CDR3: CASSRQGNGANVLTF; V: TRBV4-1; J: TRBJ2-6; D: TRBD1; size: few
DNA: TGCAGCGAACGGAGGTCTGTCGCCAATGAAGCTTTCTTT; CDR3: CSERRSVANEAFF; V: TRBV20-1; J: TRBJ1-1; D: -; size: -
DNA: TGTGCCACCAGCAGATCAGGTAGTGAGACCCAGTACTTC; CDR3: CATSRSGSETQYF; V: TRBV15; J: TRBJ2-5; D: -; size: -
DNA: TGCGCCAGCAGCTTACCAAGTGGGACAGGCCGGTACGAGCAGTACTTC; CDR3: CASSLPSGTGRYEQYF; V: TRBV5-1; J: TRBJ2-7; D: TRBD1; size: -
DNA: TGTGCCAGCAGCTTCGAAAGCGGGAGGGGCGGGGAGACCCAGTACTTC; CDR3: CASSFESGRGGETQYF; V: TRBV7-2; J: TRBJ2-5; D: TRBD2; size: -
DNA: TGCAGTGTAACGACAGGGGGTTATAATTCACCCCTCCACTTT; CDR3: CSVTTGGYNSPLHF; V: TRBV20-1; J: TRBJ1-6; D: TRBD1; size: -
DNA: TGTGCCAGCAGCTCAGACCTGACAGGGACTGGAAACACCATATATTTT; CDR3: CASSSDLTGTGNTIYF; V: TRBV7-2; J: TRBJ1-3; D: TRBD1; size: -
DNA: TGTGCCAGCAGCCAAAGGGGCAAAAACATTCAGTACTTC; CDR3: CASSQRGKNIQYF; V: TRBV11-3; J: TRBJ2-4; D: -; size: -
DNA: TGTGCCAGCAGTCGGGCCAGCGGAGGCTACGAGCAGTACTTC; CDR3: CASSRASGGYEQYF; V: TRBV12-3/TRBV12-4; J: TRBJ2-7; D: -; size: -
DNA: TGCAGTGCTAGCGTCGGCGGGAGACGCTACAATGAGCAGTTCTTC; CDR3: CSASVGGRRYNEQFF; V: TRBV20-1; J: TRBJ2-1; D: TRBD2; size: -
DNA: TGCAGTGCTAGCGGGGGGACTAGCGGGACCTCTCAAGAGACCCAGTACTTC; CDR3: CSASGGTSGTSQETQYF; V: TRBV20-1; J: TRBJ2-5; D: TRBD2; size: -
DNA: TGCAGCGTTAAGGTCGGGGCCGACACTGAAGCTTTCTTT; CDR3: CSVKVGADTEAFF; V: TRBV29-1; J: TRBJ1-1; D: -; size: -
DNA: TGTGCCAGCAGCGACAAAGCTGGCTACGAGCAGTACTTC; CDR3: CASSDKAGYEQYF; V: TRBV9; J: TRBJ2-7; D: -; size: few
DNA: TGTGCCAGCAGCTTAGAGACAAAGACTGAGCAGTACTTC; CDR3: CASSLETKTEQYF; V: TRBV7-9; J: TRBJ2-5; D: -; size: -
DNA: TGTGCCATCAGTGTATGGCGGGGTTCCTACAATGAGCAGTTCTTC; CDR3: CAISVWRGSYNEQFF; V: TRBV10-3; J: TRBJ2-1; D: -; size: -
DNA: TGCAGTGCTAGCAGGGAGTTGCACGAGCAGTACTTC; CDR3: CSASRELHEQYF; V: TRBV20-1; J: TRBJ2-7; D: -; size: once